The clone carrying this T cell receptor (beta chain) was counted only a few times. Profiled with immunoSEQ multiplex PCR; TCRdb holds only in-frame clones, not every one. The sample holds over 150,000 clones; approximately 88% are singletons and the top ten take 6.5% to 9%. The sample is drawn from a study of blood T cell repertoires in COVID-19. At the level of the study: Both acute and convalescent COVID-19 samples were obtained from the United States, Italy and Spain. Sources were T cells, B-cell-depleted T cells, or PBMCs; the material itself was cDNA or gDNA.

The CDR3 length is 14 residues. V dropped 5 bases and J dropped 1 base, with 9 bases sitting between them. Germline V lookup: CDR1 KGHDR, CDR2 SFDVKD. The chain joins TRBV24-1 to TRBJ2-3, with D possibly TRBD2 on 5 matching bases. This clonotype originated in a woman between 40 and 55 years old with COVID-19, enrolled during active disease. Input material: peripheral blood. The chain's CDR3 is CATSGRGGTDTQYF. The CDR3 DNA follows: TGTGCCACCAGTGGACGGGGAGGCACAGATACGCAGTATTTT.